The T cell receptor beta chain under discussion was sequenced for a study of post-analysis software for immune sequencing data (dated by TCRdb to 2015 to 2017). Some background on the complete study: Disease courses on record covered relapsing-remitting, secondary progressive and progressive-relapsing multiple sclerosis, though some patients had no subtype annotation. The patient repertoires were set against 10 to 11 previously published healthy control repertoires from donors whose ages ranged from roughly 6 to 26 years. A subset of samples was prepared in parallel using single-end sample barcoding, then pooled and co-amplified after Illumina adapter ligation. Overall results and qualifications from the work: Normalized Chao1 diversity was significantly lower in multiple sclerosis patients than controls, suggesting substantial peripheral T-cell clonal expansion. Patients showed significantly higher frequencies than controls for about 5 TRBV segments, among them TRBV5-6, TRBV5-1 and TRBV20-1. Strong co-clustering of samples prepared in the same batch was shown by direct clustering with F measure, prompting a batch-effect correction. The multiple sclerosis patient group was slightly younger than the control group.

The method behind the library was PCR. The sequencer was an Illumina HiSeq 2500. Unique molecular identifiers were incorporated into TCR beta cDNA libraries to reduce PCR and sequencing biases. Some 500,000 cDNA molecules were obtained for every 1 to 10 million input T cells, so each molecule roughly corresponded to one T cell. Patient libraries were prepared and sequenced with the same protocol used for the earlier healthy control dataset. Samples belonging to the same batch were prepared together, multiplexed and sequenced on a shared HiSeq lane. The paper's processing steps were these. MIGEC handled the raw barcoded reads, throwing out single-read molecular identifier groups before consensus assembly and CDR3 extraction. Clonotype tables were post-analysed with VDJtools, and diversity was normalized by down-sampling all datasets to the smallest sample size. In repertoire overlap clustering, CDR3 amino acid sequences, but not nucleotide sequences, were matched to correct batch-related cross-sample contamination. The public reads were reprocessed in TCRdb via fastp at Q25 and MiXCR, keeping in-frame beta chains. Each record represents a unique CDR3 protein, reported with the most common genes and DNA among its rows. TCRdb's processing, not the authors', yielded these V and J calls. The sample contains hundreds of thousands of distinct CDR3 sequences, about 32% of them found a single time. Of the sample, roughly 0.57% is held by the ten largest clones.

TCR beta repertoires were profiled from peripheral blood of approximately 13 young patients with multiple sclerosis to demonstrate the VDJtools post-analysis software. Multiple sclerosis patients were children and adolescents aged roughly 6 to 15 years. Between the V and J ends, shortened by 0 bases and 3 bases respectively, the junction contains 11 bases. The CDR3 has 16 amino acids, counting the end cysteine and phenylalanine. Only the CDR3 region is kept as DNA, spanning 48 bases read in frame from base 1. The germline V gene provides CDR1 LGHNT and CDR2 FRNRAP. This clonotype was seen a handful of times. No cognate antigen has been identified for it. No base-level quality is on record; no much larger clone is a single base apart.

Sequencing was carried out using blood. This clonotype originated in a girl aged 10-17 years with multiple sclerosis. The chain is assembled from TRBV12-5 and TRBJ2-2; the D gene is tentatively TRBD1 or TRBD2, each matching 5 bases. For the CDR3, the sequence is CASGLVLGDDTGELFF. The nucleotides read TGTGCTAGTGGTTTGGTACTAGGGGACGACACCGGGGAGCTGTTTTTT.